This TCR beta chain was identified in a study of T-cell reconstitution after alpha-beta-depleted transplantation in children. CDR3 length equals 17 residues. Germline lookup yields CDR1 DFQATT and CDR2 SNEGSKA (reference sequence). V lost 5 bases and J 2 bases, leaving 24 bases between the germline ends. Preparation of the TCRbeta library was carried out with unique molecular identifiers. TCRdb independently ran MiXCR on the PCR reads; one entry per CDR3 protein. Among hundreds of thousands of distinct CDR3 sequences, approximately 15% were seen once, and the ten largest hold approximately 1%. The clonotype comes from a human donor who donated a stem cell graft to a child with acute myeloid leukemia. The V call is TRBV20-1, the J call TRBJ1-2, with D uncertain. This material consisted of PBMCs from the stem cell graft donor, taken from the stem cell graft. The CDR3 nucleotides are TGCAGTGCTCGGCGCAGGCAAGGCCCGACCTCCAACTATGGCTACACCTTC. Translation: CSARRRQGPTSNYGYTF.